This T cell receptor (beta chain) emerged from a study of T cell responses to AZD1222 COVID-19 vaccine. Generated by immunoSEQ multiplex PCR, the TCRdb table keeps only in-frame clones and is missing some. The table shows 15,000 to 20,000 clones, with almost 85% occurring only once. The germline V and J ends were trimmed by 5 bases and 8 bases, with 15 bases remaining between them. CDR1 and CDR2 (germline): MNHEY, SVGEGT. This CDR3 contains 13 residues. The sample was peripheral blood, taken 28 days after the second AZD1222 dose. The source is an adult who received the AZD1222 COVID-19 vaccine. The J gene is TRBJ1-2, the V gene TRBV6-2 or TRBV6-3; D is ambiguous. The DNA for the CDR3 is TGTGCCAGCAGTACAAGACATCCTCGGGGCTACACCTTC. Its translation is CASSTRHPRGYTF.